This entry is about one T cell receptor beta chain. The antigen remains undetermined. In the ViraFEST assay, antigen-specific CD4+ clonotypes were identified by expansion after peptide-pool stimulation. The authors isolated CD4+ T cells after about eleven days of culture. Recipients of the vaccine had no prior SARS-CoV-2 infection and negative nucleocapsid antibodies. In the cultures, half the medium was exchanged for IL-2 medium on days 3 and 7. The CDR3 length is 18 residues. The germline CDR1 and CDR2 sequences are KGHDR and SFDVKD. Trimming removed 6 bases from V and 0 bases from J; junction bases left unmatched: 8. These data originate in a study of vaccination effects on CD4 cells after COVID-19. The data were produced by immunoSEQ multiplex PCR, yet TCRdb's version contains in-frame clones alone and is incomplete. The table lists around 71,000 clones, roughly 70% of them singletons.

This chain uses TRBV24-1 with TRBJ1-5; 12 bases line up with TRBD1. The specimen comprised CD4+ T cells from PBMCs cultured with HCoV-OC43 spike peptides, sampled before COVID-19 vaccination. Indicated subset: HCoV-OC43 spike overlapping peptide pool stimulation. The TCR comes from a human donor who received a COVID-19 vaccine. The CDR3: CATSHRDRGLNSNQPQHF. As DNA, the CDR3 is TGTGCCACCAGTCACCGGGACAGGGGGCTTAATAGCAATCAGCCCCAGCATTTT.